These T cell receptor beta chains were read from a single sample in a study of T cell repertoires in cytomegalovirus infection. Via MiXCR, TCRdb re-called the reads, giving one row per CDR3 protein. The table records about 600,000 distinct CDR3 sequences, around 24% of them present only once. Sample: CD8+ T cells from PBMCs. All receptors derive from a human donor in good health (CMV status not recorded). Some clones in this sample may be carry-over from other donors' samples. Both conserved end residues are part of each CDR3. D genes are given only for firm matches. Size values are once, few and many counts, or a class for expanded clones, and some rows have none.

CDR3aa	CDR3nt	j_gene	abundance	len	v_gene	d_gene
CSARVEGSYEQYF	TGCAGTGCTAGAGTCGAAGGATCCTACGAGCAGTACTTC	TRBJ2-7	NA	13	TRBV20-1	NA
CATQANYEQYF	TGTGCCACCCAAGCGAACTACGAGCAGTACTTC	TRBJ2-7	few	11	TRBV6-1	NA
CASNTGVRQETQYF	TGTGCCAGCAATACAGGGGTCCGCCAAGAGACCCAGTACTTC	TRBJ2-5	many	14	TRBV7-9	TRBD1
CASSNRGRSPLHF	TGTGCCAGCAGTAACAGGGGGCGCTCACCCCTCCACTTT	TRBJ1-6	few	13	TRBV6-2/TRBV6-3	TRBD1
CASSDRKGGTWYEQYF	TGTGCCAGCAGCGACAGAAAGGGGGGAACTTGGTACGAGCAGTACTTC	TRBJ2-7	many	16	TRBV7-8	NA
CASSPRLGAFTDTQYF	TGTGCCAGCAGCCCTCGGCTGGGCGCGTTCACAGATACGCAGTATTTT	TRBJ2-3	few	16	TRBV7-9	NA
CASSFPEGGSPLHF	TGTGCCAGCAGCTTCCCAGAGGGCGGATCACCCCTCCACTTT	TRBJ1-6	NA	14	TRBV7-8	NA
CASSLEADYNEQFF	TGTGCCAGCAGCTTAGAAGCGGATTACAATGAGCAGTTCTTC	TRBJ2-1	many	14	TRBV7-2	NA
CSAADVSSYNEQFF	TGCAGCGCCGCCGACGTGAGCTCCTACAATGAGCAGTTCTTC	TRBJ2-1	few	14	TRBV29-1	NA
CVQDTEAFF	TGTGTCCAGGACACTGAAGCTTTCTTT	TRBJ1-1	few	9	TRBV2	NA
CASKGGGAGEQFF	TGTGCCAGCAAGGGCGGGGGGGCCGGTGAGCAGTTCTTC	TRBJ2-1	NA	13	TRBV7-9	TRBD2
CSVDGWGNYGYTF	TGCAGCGTGGACGGCTGGGGGAACTATGGCTACACCTTC	TRBJ1-2	NA	13	TRBV29-1	NA
CASSTAGTGNTIYF	TGTGCCAGCAGCACAGCAGGGACTGGAAACACCATATATTTT	TRBJ1-3	NA	14	TRBV7-2	NA
CASSIEGGTYNEQFF	TGTGCCAGTAGTATAGAAGGGGGGACCTACAATGAGCAGTTCTTC	TRBJ2-1	NA	15	TRBV19	NA
CSVEVAGELFF	TGCAGCGTTGAGGTCGCCGGGGAGCTGTTTTTT	TRBJ2-2	NA	11	TRBV29-1	NA
CVSSLVNINSPLHF	TGTGTCAGCAGCTTAGTGAACATCAATTCACCCCTCCACTTT	TRBJ1-6	once	14	TRBV7-9	NA
CASSRGDEQYF	TGTGCCAGCTCTAGAGGGGACGAGCAGTACTTC	TRBJ2-7	NA	11	TRBV7-6	NA
CASTDSGEQYF	TGTGCCAGCACCGACTCGGGGGAGCAGTACTTC	TRBJ2-7	few	11	TRBV6-6	NA
CASSLRYSGGETQYF	TGTGCCAGCAGCTTACGCTACTCAGGAGGAGAGACCCAGTACTTC	TRBJ2-5	NA	15	TRBV11-2	NA
CASSYGSGIGNQPQHF	TGTGCCAGCAGTTACGGGTCGGGTATTGGCAATCAGCCCCAGCATTTT	TRBJ1-5	few	16	TRBV6-5	NA
CASSLGTGTKGNIQYF	TGTGCCAGCAGCTTGGGGACAGGAACGAAAGGAAACATTCAGTACTTC	TRBJ2-4	many	16	TRBV7-9	TRBD1